Listed here are 10 T cell receptor beta chains from one sample, sequenced in a study of beta chain features in type 1 diabetes (dated by TCRdb to 2017 to 2018). What the research found in general, with its limitations: Type 1 diabetes patients showed a moderate but significant shortening of TCRB CDR3 length in all four CD4+ subsets.

Libraries were constructed by the immunoSEQ multiplex PCR assay. The High Capacity cDNA Reverse Transcription Kit was used to reverse transcribe all of the isolated RNA, meaning that expressed TCRB transcripts were what got sequenced. This is the immuneACCESS table as TCRdb keeps it, with only in-frame sequences that have V and J called. A part of the clones is gone; compared with another copy, unresolved V genes explain less than half, and the rest is unexplained. Across this sample there are 500,000 to 650,000 clones, with approximately 13% seen only once. The top ten clonotypes cover approximately 0.11% of the sample. Antigens of these TCRs are unknown. The source material was naive CD4+ T cells from blood. The meaning of the sample's cell subset or site label: true naive CD4+ T cells. Receptor source: a man aged 30-40 years with type 1 diabetes.

This clone was seen a handful of times. This rearrangement joins TRBV11-1 to TRBJ2-5; 10 bases match TRBD2. The germline V gene encodes CDR1 SGHAT and CDR2 FQDESV (reference sequence). With 5 bases clipped from V and 1 base from J, the junction kept 7 bases outside the gene matches. The CDR3 spans 16 residues. In nucleotides, the CDR3 is TGTGCCAGCAGCCCAAGGACTAGCGGTTTCCAAGAGACCCAGTACTTC. This gives the protein CASSPRTSGFQETQYF.

V gene TRBV7-2 combines with J gene TRBJ1-3; 7 bases agree with TRBD1. V lost 5 bases, J lost 3 bases, and 10 bases stayed unmatched. This CDR3 spans 16 amino acids. From germline, CDR1 is SGHTA and CDR2 FQGNSA. CDR3 in amino acids: CASSPQGGAVGNTIYF. In DNA, the CDR3 is TGTGCCAGCAGCCCCCAGGGGGGGGCCGTTGGAAACACCATATATTTT. The entire variable domain, with the rest obtained from reference TRBV7-2 and TRBJ1-3, is as follows: GAGVSQSPSNKVTEKGKDVELRCDPISGHTALYWYRQSLGQGLEFLIYFQGNSAPDKSGLPSDRFSAERTGGSVSTLTIQRTQQEDSAVYLCASSPQGGAVGNTIYFGEGSWLTVV.

The V call is TRBV27, the J call TRBJ1-6; TRBD1 matches at 10 bases. V lost 7 bases, J lost 10 bases, and 7 bases stayed unmatched. CDR3 length equals 14 residues. Germline V gene data show CDR1 as MNHEY and CDR2 as SMNVEV (reference sequence). The CDR3, as DNA: TGTGCCAGCACTTCCGGGACAGGGGAATCACCCCTCCACTTT. Translating it yields CASTSGTGESPLHF.

The rearrangement links TRBV6-1 to TRBJ2-1, with D possibly matching TRBD1 (5 bases). This CDR3 region has 13 residues. V was pared by 7 bases and J by 8 bases, with 15 bases between. Per the germline V gene, CDR1 is MNHNS and CDR2 is SASEGT. CDR3 DNA sequence: TGTGCCAGCACCCTGACAGTACAGGATGAGCAGTTCTTC. Translated, it gives CASTLTVQDEQFF.

This clone has more than one count but fewer than ten. The CDR3 protein is CASSLRGADIQYF. The CDR3, as DNA: TGTGCCAGCAGCTTAAGGGGGGCGGACATTCAGTACTTC. V and J are TRBV7-6 and TRBJ2-4; D tentatively fits TRBD1 or TRBD2 (6 bases each). V lost 2 bases and J lost 8, with 10 bases in between. The length of the CDR3 is 13 residues. Germline V gene data show CDR1 as SGHVS and CDR2 as FNYEAQ.

The chain carries TRBV10-3 and TRBJ2-3; D perhaps matches TRBD1 (6 bases). Trimming removed 10 bases from V and 2 bases from J, with 13 bases in between. The V gene's germline CDR1 is ENHRY and CDR2 SYGVKD. The CDR3 has 13 amino acids. The CDR3, as DNA: TGTGCCACAAACAGGGCCTCCACAGATACGCAGTATTTT. Translation: CATNRASTDTQYF.

The chain employs TRBV25-1 and TRBJ1-6; D unclear. From germline, CDR1 is MGHDK and CDR2 SYGVNS. This CDR3 is 15 amino acids long. Trimming shortened V by 5 bases and J by 5 bases, and 13 bases separated the two germline ends. The CDR3 sequence is CASSPLDLDNSPLHF. The CDR3, as DNA: TGTGCCAGCAGTCCCCTGGACCTCGATAATTCACCCCTCCACTTT.

Regarding this clone: Other DNA sequences in the sample encode the same CDR3. The chain combines TRBV7-2 with TRBJ2-3; TRBD2 aligns across 10 bases. The germline V gene encodes CDR1 SGHTA and CDR2 FQGNSA. The J segment lost 1 base and the V segment lost 6 bases, leaving 4 bases of the junction unmatched. The CDR3 is 15 amino acids. The CDR3 sequence is CASSSLAGGTDTQYF. Written as DNA, the CDR3 is TGTGCCAGCAGTTCTCTAGCGGGGGGCACAGATACGCAGTATTTT.

This clone was observed a handful of times. V usage is TRBV5-1 and J usage is TRBJ1-6; TRBD1 might be the D (6 bases). The CDR3 is 14 residues long. Trimming removed 0 bases at V and 10 bases at J, with 11 bases between. Germline values: CDR1 SGHRS, CDR2 YFSETQ. The CDR3 region has the DNA TGCGCCAGCAGCTTGGGGTCAGGGGCCTCACCCCTCCACTTT. This encodes CASSLGSGASPLHF.

The sample holds a few counts of this clone. The chain combines TRBV7-8 with TRBJ2-6; no definite D call. CDR1 and CDR2 (germline): SGHVS, FQNEAQ. The germline V and J ends were trimmed by 1 base and 0 bases, with 7 bases remaining between them. This CDR3 region has 16 residues. The CDR3 nucleotides are TGTGCCAGCAGCTTAGTTGGGCGCTCTGGGGCCAACGTCCTGACTTTC. It codes for CASSLVGRSGANVLTF. Full variable domain (outside the CDR3, taken from reference TRBV7-8 and TRBJ2-6): GAGVSQSPRYKVAKRGQDVALRCDPISGHVSLFWYQQALGQGPEFLTYFQNEAQLDKSGLPSDRFFAERPEGSVSTLKIQRTQQEDSAVYLCASSLVGRSGANVLTFGAGSRLTVL.